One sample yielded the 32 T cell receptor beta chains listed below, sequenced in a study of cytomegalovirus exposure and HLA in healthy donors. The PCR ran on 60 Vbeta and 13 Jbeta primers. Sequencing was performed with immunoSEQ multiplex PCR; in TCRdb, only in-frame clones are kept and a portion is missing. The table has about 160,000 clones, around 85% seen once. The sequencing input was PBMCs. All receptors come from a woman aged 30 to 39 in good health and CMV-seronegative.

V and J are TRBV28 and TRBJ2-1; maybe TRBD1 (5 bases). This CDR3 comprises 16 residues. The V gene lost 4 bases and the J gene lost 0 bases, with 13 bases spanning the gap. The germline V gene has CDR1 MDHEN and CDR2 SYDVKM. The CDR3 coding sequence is TGTGCCAGCAGTTCTTTCACAGGCGACTCCTACAATGAGCAGTTCTTC. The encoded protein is CASSSFTGDSYNEQFF.

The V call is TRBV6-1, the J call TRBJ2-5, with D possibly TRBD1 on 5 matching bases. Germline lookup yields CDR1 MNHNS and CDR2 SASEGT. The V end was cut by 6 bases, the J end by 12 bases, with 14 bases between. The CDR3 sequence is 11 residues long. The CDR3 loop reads CASRIGQGKYF. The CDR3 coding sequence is TGTGCCAGCAGGATTGGACAAGGGAAGTACTTC.

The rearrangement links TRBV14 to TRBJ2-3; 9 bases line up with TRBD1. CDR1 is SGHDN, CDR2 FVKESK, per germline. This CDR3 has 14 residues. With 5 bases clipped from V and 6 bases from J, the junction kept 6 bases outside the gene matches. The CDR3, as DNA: TGTGCCAGCAGCAGGGACAGGGAACCTGATACGCAGTATTTT. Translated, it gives CASSRDREPDTQYF. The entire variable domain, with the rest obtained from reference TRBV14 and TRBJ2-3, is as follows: EAGVTQFPSHSVIEKGQTVTLRCDPISGHDNLYWYRRVMGKEIKFLLHFVKESKQDESGMPNNRFLAERTGGTYSTLKVQPAELEDSGVYFCASSRDREPDTQYFGPGTRLTVL.

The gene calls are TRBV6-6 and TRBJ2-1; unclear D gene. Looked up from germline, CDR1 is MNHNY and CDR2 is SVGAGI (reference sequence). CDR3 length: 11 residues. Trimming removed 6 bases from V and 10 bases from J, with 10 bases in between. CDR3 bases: TGTGCCAGCAGCCCTTCGTTGGAGCAGTTCTTC. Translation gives CASSPSLEQFF.

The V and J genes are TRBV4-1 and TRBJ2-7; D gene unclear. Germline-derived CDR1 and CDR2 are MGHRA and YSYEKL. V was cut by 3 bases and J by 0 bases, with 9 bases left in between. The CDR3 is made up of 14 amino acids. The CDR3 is CASSHGRGSYEQYF. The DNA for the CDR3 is TGCGCCAGCAGCCATGGTAGAGGCTCCTACGAGCAGTACTTC.

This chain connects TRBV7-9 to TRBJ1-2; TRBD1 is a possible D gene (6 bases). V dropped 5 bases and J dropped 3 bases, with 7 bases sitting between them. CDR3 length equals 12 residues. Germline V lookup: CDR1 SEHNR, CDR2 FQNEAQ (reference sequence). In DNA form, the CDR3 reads TGTGCCAGCAGCCGACAGGACTATGGCTACACCTTC. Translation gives CASSRQDYGYTF.

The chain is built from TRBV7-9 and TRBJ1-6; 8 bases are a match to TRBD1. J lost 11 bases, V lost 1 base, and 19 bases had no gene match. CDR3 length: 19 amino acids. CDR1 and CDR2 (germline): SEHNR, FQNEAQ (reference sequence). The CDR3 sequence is CASSLVPTGEHARSPPLHF. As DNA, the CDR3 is TGTGCCAGCAGCTTAGTTCCGACAGGGGAACACGCCCGGAGTCCACCCCTCCACTTT. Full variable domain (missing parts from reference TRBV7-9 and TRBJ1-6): DTGVSQNPRHKITKRGQNVTFRCDPISEHNRLYWYRQTLGQGPEFLTYFQNEAQLEKSRLLSDRFSAERPKGSFSTLEIQRTEQGDSAMYLCASSLVPTGEHARSPPLHFGNGTRLTVT.

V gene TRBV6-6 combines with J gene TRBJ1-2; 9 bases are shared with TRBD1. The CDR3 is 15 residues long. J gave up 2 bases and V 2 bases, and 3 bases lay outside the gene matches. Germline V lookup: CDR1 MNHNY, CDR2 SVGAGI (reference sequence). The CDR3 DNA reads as TGTGCCAGCAGTTACAGGACAGGGGTCAACTATGGCTACACCTTC. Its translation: CASSYRTGVNYGYTF.

The CDR3 DNA sequence: TGCGCCAGCAGGGGGATCGGGGGCTATGGCTACACCTTC. Its translation is CASRGIGGYGYTF. This chain connects TRBV4-1 to TRBJ1-2; tentatively, D is TRBD1 (5 bases). Germline values: CDR1 MGHRA, CDR2 YSYEKL. This CDR3 region has 13 residues. The germline V and J ends were trimmed by 6 bases and 4 bases, with 12 bases remaining between them.

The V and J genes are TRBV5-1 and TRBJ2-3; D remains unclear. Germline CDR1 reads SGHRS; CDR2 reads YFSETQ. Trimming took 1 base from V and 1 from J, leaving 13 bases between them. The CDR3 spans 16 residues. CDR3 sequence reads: CASSLQNRGRTDTQYF. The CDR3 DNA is TGCGCCAGCAGCTTGCAAAACCGCGGCCGCACAGATACGCAGTATTTT. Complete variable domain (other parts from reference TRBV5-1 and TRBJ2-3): KAGVTQTPRYLIKTRGQQVTLSCSPISGHRSVSWYQQTPGQGLQFLFEYFSETQRNKGNFPGRFSGRQFSNSRSEMNVSTLELGDSALYLCASSLQNRGRTDTQYFGPGTRLTVL.

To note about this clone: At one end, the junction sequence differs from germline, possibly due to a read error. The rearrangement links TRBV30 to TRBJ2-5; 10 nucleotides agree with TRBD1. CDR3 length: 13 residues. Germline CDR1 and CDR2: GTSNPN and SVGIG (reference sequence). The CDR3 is CARDRGLQGTQYF. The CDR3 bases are TGTGCCCGTGACAGGGGGCTTCAAGGGACCCAGTACTTC.

The CDR3 sequence: CASSPGAAGGSYEQYF. CDR3 nucleotides: TGCGCCAGCAGCCCTGGGGCCGCAGGTGGATCCTACGAGCAGTACTTC. J is TRBJ2-7 and V is TRBV4-3, with D possibly TRBD1 on 5 matching bases. Deletions cut 4 bases from V and 1 base from J, with 17 bases between. The germline CDR1 and CDR2 sequences are LGHNA and YSLEER. The CDR3 covers 16 residues.

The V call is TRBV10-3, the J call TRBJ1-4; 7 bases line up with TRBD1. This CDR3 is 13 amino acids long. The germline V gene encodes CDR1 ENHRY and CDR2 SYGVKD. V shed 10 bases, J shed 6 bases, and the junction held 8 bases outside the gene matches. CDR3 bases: TGTGCCAGCAGGGGGGGGCTAGATGAAAAACTGTTTTTT. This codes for CASRGGLDEKLFF.

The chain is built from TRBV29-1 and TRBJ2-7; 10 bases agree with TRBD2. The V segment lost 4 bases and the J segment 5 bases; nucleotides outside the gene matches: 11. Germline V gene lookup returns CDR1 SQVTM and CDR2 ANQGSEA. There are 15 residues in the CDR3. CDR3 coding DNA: TGCAGCGTTGGAAACCTAGCGGGAGTTTCCAACGAGCAGTACTTC. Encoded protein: CSVGNLAGVSNEQYF.

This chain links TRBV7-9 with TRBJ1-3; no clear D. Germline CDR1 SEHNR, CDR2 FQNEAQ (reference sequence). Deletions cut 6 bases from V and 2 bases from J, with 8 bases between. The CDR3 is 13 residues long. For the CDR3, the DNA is TGTGCCAGCAGTGAGGGAGCTGGAAACACCATATATTTT. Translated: CASSEGAGNTIYF.

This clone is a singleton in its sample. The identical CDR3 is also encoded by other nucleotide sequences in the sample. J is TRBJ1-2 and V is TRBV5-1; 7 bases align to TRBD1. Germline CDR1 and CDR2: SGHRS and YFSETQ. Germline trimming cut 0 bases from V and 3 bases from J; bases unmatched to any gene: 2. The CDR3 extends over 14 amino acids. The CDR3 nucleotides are TGCGCCAGCAGCTTGGGGCAGGGGGACTATGGCTACACCTTC. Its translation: CASSLGQGDYGYTF. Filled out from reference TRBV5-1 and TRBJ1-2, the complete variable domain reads KAGVTQTPRYLIKTRGQQVTLSCSPISGHRSVSWYQQTPGQGLQFLFEYFSETQRNKGNFPGRFSGRQFSNSRSEMNVSTLELGDSALYLCASSLGQGDYGYTFGSGTRLTVV.

CDR3 amino acids: CASGLVLQGVGQPQHF. CDR3 nucleotides: TGTGCTAGTGGTTTGGTCCTGCAGGGTGTAGGACAGCCCCAGCATTTT. The chain couples TRBV12-5 to TRBJ1-5; the D gene is possibly TRBD1 (5 bases). This CDR3 is 16 amino acids long. V shed 0 bases and J shed 7 bases, with 16 bases lying between them. From germline, CDR1 is LGHNT and CDR2 FRNRAP.

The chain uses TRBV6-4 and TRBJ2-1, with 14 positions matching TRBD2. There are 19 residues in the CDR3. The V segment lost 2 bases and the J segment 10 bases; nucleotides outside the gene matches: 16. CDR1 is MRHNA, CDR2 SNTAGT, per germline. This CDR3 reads CASSDRLAGGSPQLIEQFF. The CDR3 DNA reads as TGTGCCAGCAGTGACAGACTAGCGGGGGGGTCCCCACAATTGATCGAGCAGTTCTTC.

The CDR3 DNA sequence: TGTGCCATCAGTGACGGGACAGGGGGTTACGGTGAGCAGTTCTTC. Protein sequence: CAISDGTGGYGEQFF. The chain carries TRBV10-3 and TRBJ2-1, with 11 bases fitting TRBD1. Trimming took 3 bases from V and 9 from J; bases not matched to a gene: 7. The CDR3 has 15 residues. Germline-derived CDR1 and CDR2 are ENHRY and SYGVKD.

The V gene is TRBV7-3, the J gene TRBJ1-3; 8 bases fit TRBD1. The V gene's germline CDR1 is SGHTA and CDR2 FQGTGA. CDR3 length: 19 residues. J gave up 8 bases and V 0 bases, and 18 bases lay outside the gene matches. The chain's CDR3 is CASSLTLRLHQGALDTIYF. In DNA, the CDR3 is TGTGCCAGCAGCTTAACCCTGAGGCTTCATCAGGGGGCCTTGGACACCATATATTTT.

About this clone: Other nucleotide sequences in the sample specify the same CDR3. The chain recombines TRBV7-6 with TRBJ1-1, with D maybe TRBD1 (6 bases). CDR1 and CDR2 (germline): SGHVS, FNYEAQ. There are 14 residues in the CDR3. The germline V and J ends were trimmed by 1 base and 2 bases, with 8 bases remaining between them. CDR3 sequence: CASSLGRGNTEAFF. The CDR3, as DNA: TGTGCCAGCAGCTTAGGCAGGGGCAACACTGAAGCTTTCTTT.

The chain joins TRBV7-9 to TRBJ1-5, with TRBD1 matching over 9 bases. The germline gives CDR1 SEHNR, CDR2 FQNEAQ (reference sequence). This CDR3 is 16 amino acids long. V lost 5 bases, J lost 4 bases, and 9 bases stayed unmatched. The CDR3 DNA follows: TGTGCCAGCAGCGAGTGGGCGGGACAGGGTAATCAGCCCCAGCATTTT. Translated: CASSEWAGQGNQPQHF.

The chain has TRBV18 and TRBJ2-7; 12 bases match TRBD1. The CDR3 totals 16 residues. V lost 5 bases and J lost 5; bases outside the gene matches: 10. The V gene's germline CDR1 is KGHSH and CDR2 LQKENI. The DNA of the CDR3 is TGTGCCAGCTCAACTCGGAGGGGACAGGGGGCCAACGAGCAGTACTTC. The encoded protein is CASSTRRGQGANEQYF. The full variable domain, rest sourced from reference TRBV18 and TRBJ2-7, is NAGVMQNPRHLVRRRGQEARLRCSPMKGHSHVYWYRQLPEEGLKFMVYLQKENIIDESGMPKERFSAEFPKEGPSILRIQQVVRGDSAAYFCASSTRRGQGANEQYFGPGTRLTVT.

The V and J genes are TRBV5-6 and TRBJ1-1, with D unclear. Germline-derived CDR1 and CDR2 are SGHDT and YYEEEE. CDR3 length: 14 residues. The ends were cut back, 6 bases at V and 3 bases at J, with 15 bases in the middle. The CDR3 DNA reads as TGTGCCAGCAATCCCGACGACACGCACACTGAAGCTTTCTTT. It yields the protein CASNPDDTHTEAFF.

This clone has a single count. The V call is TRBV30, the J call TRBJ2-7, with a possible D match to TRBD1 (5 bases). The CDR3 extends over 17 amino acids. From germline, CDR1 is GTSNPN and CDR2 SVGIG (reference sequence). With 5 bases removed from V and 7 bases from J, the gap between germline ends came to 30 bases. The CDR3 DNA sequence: TGTGCCTGGGCACCTCCGAGACAGACTGTTGGGGTCAGGGAGCAGTACTTC. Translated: CAWAPPRQTVGVREQYF.

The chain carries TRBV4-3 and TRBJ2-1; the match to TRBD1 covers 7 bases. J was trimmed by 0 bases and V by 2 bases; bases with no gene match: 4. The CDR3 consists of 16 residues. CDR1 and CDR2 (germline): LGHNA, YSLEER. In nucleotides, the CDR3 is TGCGCCAGCAGCCAACGACAGGGACACTCCTACAATGAGCAGTTCTTC. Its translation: CASSQRQGHSYNEQFF.

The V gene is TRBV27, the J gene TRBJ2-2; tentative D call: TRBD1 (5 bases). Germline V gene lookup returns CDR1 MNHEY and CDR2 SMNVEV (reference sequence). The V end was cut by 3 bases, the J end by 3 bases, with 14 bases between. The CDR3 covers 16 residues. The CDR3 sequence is CASSFLGRADTGELFF. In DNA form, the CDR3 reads TGTGCCAGCAGTTTTTTAGGCAGGGCGGACACCGGGGAGCTGTTTTTT.

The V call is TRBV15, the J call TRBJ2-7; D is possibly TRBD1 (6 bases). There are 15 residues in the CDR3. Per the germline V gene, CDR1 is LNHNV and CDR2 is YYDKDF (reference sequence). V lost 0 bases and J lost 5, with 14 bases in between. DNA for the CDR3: TGTGCCACCAGCAGAGAGCGGGCAGGGGTCCACGAGCAGTACTTC. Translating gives CATSRERAGVHEQYF.

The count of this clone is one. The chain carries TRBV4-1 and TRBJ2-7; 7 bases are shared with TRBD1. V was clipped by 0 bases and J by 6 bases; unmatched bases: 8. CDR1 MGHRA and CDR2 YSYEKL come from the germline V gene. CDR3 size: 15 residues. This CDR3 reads CASSQDADRPGEQYF. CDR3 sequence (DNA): TGCGCCAGCAGCCAAGATGCGGACAGGCCGGGCGAGCAGTACTTC.

Here the CDR3 reads CASRPTGLASSYNEQFF. As DNA, the CDR3 is TGTGCCAGCAGGCCCACAGGGCTCGCTAGCTCCTACAATGAGCAGTTCTTC. J is TRBJ2-1 and V is TRBV11-1, with D possibly being TRBD1 (6 bases). Trimming took off 6 bases at V and 0 bases at J, with 18 bases between the two ends. There are 17 residues in the CDR3. In germline, CDR1 is SGHAT, CDR2 FQDESV (reference sequence).

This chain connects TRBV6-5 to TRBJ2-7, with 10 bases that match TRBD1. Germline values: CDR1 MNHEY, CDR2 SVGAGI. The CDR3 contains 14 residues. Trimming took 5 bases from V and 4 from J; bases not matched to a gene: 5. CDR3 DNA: TGTGCCAGCAGTCCCGGGACAGGGGTTTACGAGCAGTACTTC. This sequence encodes CASSPGTGVYEQYF.

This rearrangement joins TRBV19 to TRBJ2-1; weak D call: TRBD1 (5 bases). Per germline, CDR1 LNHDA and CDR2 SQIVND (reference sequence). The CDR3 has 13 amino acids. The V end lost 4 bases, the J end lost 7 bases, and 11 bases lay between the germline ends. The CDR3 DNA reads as TGTGCCAGTAGTAATCAGGGATGGAATGAGCAGTTCTTC. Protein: CASSNQGWNEQFF. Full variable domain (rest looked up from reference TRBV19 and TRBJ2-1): DGGITQSPKYLFRKEGQNVTLSCEQNLNHDAMYWYRQDPGQGLRLIYYSQIVNDFQKGDIAEGYSVSREKKESFPLTVTSAQKNPTAFYLCASSNQGWNEQFFGPGTRLTVL.